This TCR beta chain was sequenced in a study of blood T cells in healthy people across ages. Study conclusions and caveats: While age rose, TCR beta diversity per million T cells dropped in a roughly linear way. Aged donors had fewer naive CD4+ cells and lower diversity than long-lived donors.

Using a J-beta primer mix together with a sample-barcoded 5' primer, a second PCR was run for roughly 6 to 12 cycles. In TCRdb, the 5' RACE reads were re-called with MiXCR into one record per CDR3 protein. The top ten hold 35% to 40% of the sample, which has about 640,000 distinct CDR3 sequences, around three fifths seen once. With regard to this clonotype: What it recognizes is unknown.

Losses at the gene ends were 1 base for V and 3 bases for J; bases not matched to a gene: 3. This CDR3 is 15 amino acids long. Germline V gene lookup returns CDR1 MGHRA and CDR2 YSYEKL. The authors drew 8.5 to 10 milliliters of peripheral blood from each donor. The receptor was derived from a man in his 60s in good health. This rearrangement joins TRBV4-1 to TRBJ2-5, with 9 bases fitting TRBD1. Sample: blood. This CDR3 reads CASSQAGQGKETQYF. The CDR3 coding sequence is TGCGCCAGCAGCCAAGCAGGACAGGGGAAAGAGACCCAGTACTTC.